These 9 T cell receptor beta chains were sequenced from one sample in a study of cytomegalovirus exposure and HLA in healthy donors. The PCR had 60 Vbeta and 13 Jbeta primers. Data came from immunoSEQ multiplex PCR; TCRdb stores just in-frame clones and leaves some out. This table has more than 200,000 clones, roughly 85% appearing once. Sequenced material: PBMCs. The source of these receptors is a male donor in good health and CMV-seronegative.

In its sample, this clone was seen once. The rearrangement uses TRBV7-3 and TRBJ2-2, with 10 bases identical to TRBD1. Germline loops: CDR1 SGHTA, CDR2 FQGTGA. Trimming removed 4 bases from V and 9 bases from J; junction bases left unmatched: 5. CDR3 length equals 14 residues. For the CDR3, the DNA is TGTGCCAGCAGCTCTCGGGACAGGGGCCGGGAGCTGTTTTTT. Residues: CASSSRDRGRELFF.

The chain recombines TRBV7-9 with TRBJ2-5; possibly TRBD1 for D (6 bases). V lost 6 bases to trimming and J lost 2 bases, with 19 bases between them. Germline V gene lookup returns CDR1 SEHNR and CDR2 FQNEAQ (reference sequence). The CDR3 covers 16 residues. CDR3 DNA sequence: TGTGCCAGCAGTTCAGATCGGACAGCAGCACAAGAGACCCAGTACTTC. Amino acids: CASSSDRTAAQETQYF.

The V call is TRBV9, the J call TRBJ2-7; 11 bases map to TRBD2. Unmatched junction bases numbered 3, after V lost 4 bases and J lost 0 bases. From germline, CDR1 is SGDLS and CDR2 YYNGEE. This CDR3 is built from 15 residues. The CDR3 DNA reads TGTGCCAGCAGCTCGGGACTAGCGGTCTCCTACGAGCAGTACTTC. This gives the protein CASSSGLAVSYEQYF.

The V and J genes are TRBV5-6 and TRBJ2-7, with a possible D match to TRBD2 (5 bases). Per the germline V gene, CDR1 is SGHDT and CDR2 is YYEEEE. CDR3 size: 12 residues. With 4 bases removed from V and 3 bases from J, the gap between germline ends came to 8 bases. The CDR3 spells CASSVTSYEQYF. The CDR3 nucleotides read TGTGCCAGCAGCGTAACTAGCTACGAGCAGTACTTC.

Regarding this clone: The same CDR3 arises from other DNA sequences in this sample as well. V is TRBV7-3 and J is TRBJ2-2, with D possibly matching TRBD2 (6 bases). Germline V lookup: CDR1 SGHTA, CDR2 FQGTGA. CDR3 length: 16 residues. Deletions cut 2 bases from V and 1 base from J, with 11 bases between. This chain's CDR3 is CASSLVGRGNTGELFF. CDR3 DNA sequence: TGTGCCAGCAGCTTAGTGGGGCGGGGGAACACCGGGGAGCTGTTTTTT.

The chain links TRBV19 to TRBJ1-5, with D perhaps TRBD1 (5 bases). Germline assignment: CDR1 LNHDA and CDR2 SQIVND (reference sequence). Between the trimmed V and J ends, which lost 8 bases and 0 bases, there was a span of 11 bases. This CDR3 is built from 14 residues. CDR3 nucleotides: TGTGCCAGTCGGACAATTTATAGCAATCAGCCCCAGCATTTT. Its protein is CASRTIYSNQPQHF.

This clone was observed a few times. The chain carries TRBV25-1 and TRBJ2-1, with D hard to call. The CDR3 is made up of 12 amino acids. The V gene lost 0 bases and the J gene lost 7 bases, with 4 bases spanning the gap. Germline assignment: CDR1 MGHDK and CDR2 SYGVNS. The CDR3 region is CASSEYLNEQFF. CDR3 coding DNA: TGTGCCAGCAGTGAATACCTAAATGAGCAGTTCTTC.

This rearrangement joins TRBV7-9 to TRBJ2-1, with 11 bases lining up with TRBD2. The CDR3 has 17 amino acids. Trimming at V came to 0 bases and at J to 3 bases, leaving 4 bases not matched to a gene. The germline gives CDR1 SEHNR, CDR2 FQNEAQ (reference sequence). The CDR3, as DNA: TGTGCCAGCAGCTTAGCCGGGACTAGCGGATACTACAATGAGCAGTTCTTC. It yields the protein CASSLAGTSGYYNEQFF.

As DNA, the CDR3 is TGCGCCAGCAAGGGGGATTGGGCCTACAATGAGCAGTTCTTC. It codes for CASKGDWAYNEQFF. This chain joins TRBV5-1 and TRBJ2-1, with TRBD1 as a possible D gene (6 bases). Germline V gives CDR1 SGHRS, CDR2 YFSETQ. V lost 6 bases and J lost 2, with 12 bases in between. The CDR3 has 14 residues.